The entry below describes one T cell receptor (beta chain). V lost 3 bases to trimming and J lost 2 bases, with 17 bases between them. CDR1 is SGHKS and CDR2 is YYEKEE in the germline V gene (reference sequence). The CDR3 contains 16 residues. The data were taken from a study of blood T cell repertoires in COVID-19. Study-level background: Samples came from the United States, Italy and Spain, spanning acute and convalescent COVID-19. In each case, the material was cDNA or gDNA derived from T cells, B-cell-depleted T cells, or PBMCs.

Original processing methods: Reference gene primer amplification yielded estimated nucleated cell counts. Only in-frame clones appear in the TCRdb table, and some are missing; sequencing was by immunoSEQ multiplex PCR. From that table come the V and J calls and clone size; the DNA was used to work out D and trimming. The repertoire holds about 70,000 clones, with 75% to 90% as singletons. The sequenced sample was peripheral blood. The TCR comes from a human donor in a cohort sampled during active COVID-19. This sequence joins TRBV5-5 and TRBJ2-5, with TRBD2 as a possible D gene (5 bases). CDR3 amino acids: CASSYPTPSGQETQYF. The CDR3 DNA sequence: TGTGCCAGCAGCTACCCGACTCCGTCGGGGCAAGAGACCCAGTACTTC.